This is a list of T cell receptor beta chains from one sample in a study of blood T cell repertoires in COVID-19. TCRdb's table, derived via immunoSEQ multiplex PCR, lists solely in-frame clones and lacks some. Seen here are about 150,000 clones, approximately 84% observed once, and the top ten hold 11% to 15%. What was sequenced was peripheral blood. The receptor source for this set is a man aged 18-30 years with active or convalescent COVID-19. CDR3s include the opening cysteine and the closing phenylalanine or tryptophan. Each record gives: J gene, V gene, D gene, clone size, CDR3 DNA, CDR3 protein. D genes are given only for firm matches. Size values are once, few and many counts, or a class for expanded clones, and some rows have none.

J gene: TRBJ1-5; V gene: TRBV11-2; D gene: -; clone size: -; CDR3 DNA: TGTGCCAGCAGCTTGGGCATTAGCAATCAGCCCCAGCATTTT; CDR3 protein: CASSLGISNQPQHF
J gene: TRBJ2-7; V gene: TRBV16; D gene: TRBD2; clone size: -; CDR3 DNA: TGTGCCAGCAGCCAATCCGTGGCTAGCGGGAGCTACGAGCAGTACTTC; CDR3 protein: CASSQSVASGSYEQYF
J gene: TRBJ2-1; V gene: TRBV4-2; D gene: TRBD2; clone size: -; CDR3 DNA: TGTGCCAGCAGCCAACTAGCGGGGGGTTACAATGAGCAGTTCTTC; CDR3 protein: CASSQLAGGYNEQFF
J gene: TRBJ2-1; V gene: TRBV24-1; D gene: TRBD1; clone size: -; CDR3 DNA: TGTGCCACCGGACAGGGGGCAGGCAATGAGCAGTTCTTC; CDR3 protein: CATGQGAGNEQFF
J gene: TRBJ1-1; V gene: TRBV19; D gene: -; clone size: -; CDR3 DNA: TGTGCCAGTAGTATAGGCAGGACAGACACTGAAGCTTTCTTT; CDR3 protein: CASSIGRTDTEAFF
J gene: TRBJ1-2; V gene: TRBV5-8; D gene: TRBD1; clone size: -; CDR3 DNA: TGTGCCAGCAGCCTGGACAGGGGGCCCTCTGGCTATGGCTACACCTTC; CDR3 protein: CASSLDRGPSGYGYTF
J gene: TRBJ2-5; V gene: TRBV5-8; D gene: TRBD2; clone size: -; CDR3 DNA: TGTGCCAGCAGCCTCGGGACTAGCGGGGGGGCAGGAGGAGAGACCCAGTACTTC; CDR3 protein: CASSLGTSGGAGGETQYF
J gene: TRBJ2-6; V gene: TRBV4-2; D gene: -; clone size: once; CDR3 DNA: TGTGCCAGCAGCCAAGACAGAAGCTCTGGGGCCAACGTCCTGACTTTC; CDR3 protein: CASSQDRSSGANVLTF
J gene: TRBJ2-2; V gene: TRBV11-2; D gene: TRBD1; clone size: -; CDR3 DNA: TGTGCCAGCAGCTACGGACAGGGGGCGAACACCGGGGAGCTGTTTTTT; CDR3 protein: CASSYGQGANTGELFF
J gene: TRBJ2-3; V gene: TRBV4-1; D gene: TRBD1; clone size: -; CDR3 DNA: TGCGCCAGCAGCCAAGGGACAGGGACAGATACGCAGTATTTT; CDR3 protein: CASSQGTGTDTQYF
J gene: TRBJ1-5; V gene: TRBV5-6; D gene: -; clone size: -; CDR3 DNA: TGTGCCAGCAGCTTGGCCGCCTGGGAAGGAGGTAGTCAGCCCCAGCATTTT; CDR3 protein: CASSLAAWEGGSQPQHF
J gene: TRBJ1-2; V gene: TRBV4-1; D gene: TRBD1; clone size: -; CDR3 DNA: TGCGCCAGCAGCCAACCGGGACAGACTAACTATGGCTACACCTTC; CDR3 protein: CASSQPGQTNYGYTF
J gene: TRBJ2-7; V gene: TRBV4-1; D gene: -; clone size: -; CDR3 DNA: TGCGCCAGCAGCCAAGTGGGGGCAGGGTCTAACGAGCAGTACTTC; CDR3 protein: CASSQVGAGSNEQYF
J gene: TRBJ1-2; V gene: TRBV19; D gene: TRBD1; clone size: -; CDR3 DNA: TGTGCCAGTAGTACGAACCGGGACAGGGGTTTCTATGGCTACACCTTC; CDR3 protein: CASSTNRDRGFYGYTF
J gene: TRBJ1-1; V gene: TRBV6-1; D gene: -; clone size: -; CDR3 DNA: TGTGCCAGCAGTGACAGGGGTAGGTCCACTGAAGCTTTCTTT; CDR3 protein: CASSDRGRSTEAFF
J gene: TRBJ1-3; V gene: TRBV3-1/TRBV3-2; D gene: -; clone size: -; CDR3 DNA: TGTGCCAGCAGCCCCATGGCGGGGGGGACTGGAAACACCATATATTTT; CDR3 protein: CASSPMAGGTGNTIYF
J gene: TRBJ1-1; V gene: TRBV14; D gene: -; clone size: -; CDR3 DNA: TGTGCCAGCAGCCAAGGGAGACTGAACACTGAAGCTTTCTTT; CDR3 protein: CASSQGRLNTEAFF
J gene: TRBJ1-2; V gene: TRBV18; D gene: TRBD1; clone size: -; CDR3 DNA: TGTGCCAGCTCAGCCTCAGGGGGCCACTATGGCTACACCTTC; CDR3 protein: CASSASGGHYGYTF
J gene: TRBJ1-1; V gene: TRBV3-1/TRBV3-2; D gene: -; clone size: -; CDR3 DNA: TGTGCCAGCAGCCAGGGGGGAGGAGCTTTCTTT; CDR3 protein: CASSQGGGAFF
J gene: TRBJ2-2; V gene: TRBV5-4; D gene: TRBD1; clone size: -; CDR3 DNA: TGTGCCAGCAGCCTAATGACAGGGGCTAACACCGGGGAGCTGTTTTTT; CDR3 protein: CASSLMTGANTGELFF
J gene: TRBJ1-2; V gene: TRBV19; D gene: -; clone size: -; CDR3 DNA: TGTGCCAGTAGTACGGGGGGCACAACTAACTATGGCTACACCTTC; CDR3 protein: CASSTGGTTNYGYTF
J gene: TRBJ2-3; V gene: TRBV29-1; D gene: TRBD2; clone size: -; CDR3 DNA: TGCAGCGTTGGAAGCGGGGGGGGCACAGATACGCAGTATTTT; CDR3 protein: CSVGSGGGTDTQYF
J gene: TRBJ2-3; V gene: TRBV4-1; D gene: TRBD2; clone size: -; CDR3 DNA: TGCGCCAGCAGCCAAGGAGGAGCGGGACCCGATACGCAGTATTTT; CDR3 protein: CASSQGGAGPDTQYF
J gene: TRBJ2-7; V gene: TRBV27; D gene: -; clone size: -; CDR3 DNA: TGTGCCAGCAGTTTTATCGGGAGCTCCTACGAGCAGTACTTC; CDR3 protein: CASSFIGSSYEQYF